This TCR beta chain is from a study of blood T cell repertoires in COVID-19. Turning to the study itself: Donors in the United States, Italy and Spain gave samples during acute or convalescent COVID-19. Nucleic acid was either cDNA or gDNA, and it came from T cells, B-cell-depleted T cells, or PBMCs.

The V end was cut by 4 bases, the J end by 5 bases, with 12 bases between. The V gene's germline CDR1 is SNHLY and CDR2 FYNNEI. The CDR3 contains 14 residues. In the original analysis: Researchers report that nucleated cell counts were estimated from reference gene primer amplification. The assay was immunoSEQ multiplex PCR, and TCRdb's table has in-frame clones only and misses some. V and J calls and clone size come straight from that table; D and trimming were deduced from the DNA. The sample carries under 200,000 clones, roughly nine tenths recorded once. This chain connects TRBV2 to TRBJ1-3; no clear D gene. Sequenced sample: peripheral blood. This receptor was taken from an older man with active or convalescent COVID-19. Here the CDR3 DNA reads TGTGCCAGCAGTGTGGGCAGCCCAAGAAACACCATATATTTT. Protein sequence: CASSVGSPRNTIYF.